Presented here are 28 T cell receptor beta chains from one specimen sequenced in a study of identical twins. Via MiXCR, TCRdb re-called the 5' RACE reads, giving one row per CDR3 protein. The table lists hundreds of thousands of distinct CDR3 sequences, 8.6% of them singletons. This sample also appeared in a second study, on yellow fever vaccine responses in identical twins.

Input material: PBMCs. The receptor set was obtained from a woman between 18 and 30 years old in good health.

This chain joins TRBV29-1 and TRBJ2-2, with D possibly TRBD2 on 7 matching bases. V gave up 4 bases and J gave up 3 bases, with 15 bases separating them. Germline V gene data show CDR1 as SQVTM and CDR2 as ANQGSEA. CDR3 length: 15 residues. The DNA of the CDR3 is TGCAGCGTTGCCCGTCGGGGGGCATACACCGGGGAGCTGTTTTTT. Its protein product is CSVARRGAYTGELFF.

This clonotype was observed many times. Its ends do not fully match the called genes, so a read error is possible. V usage is TRBV5-1 and J usage is TRBJ2-2; 10 bases agree with TRBD1. The CDR3 contains 15 residues. The germline V gene has CDR1 SGHRS and CDR2 YFSETQ. CDR3 coding DNA: TGTGCCAGCAGTCTCGGACAGGGGGGGACCGGGGAGCTGTTTTTT. This translates into CASSLGQGGTGELFF.

This clonotype was seen repeatedly, ten times or more. The J gene is TRBJ2-1, the V gene TRBV6-1; TRBD2 agrees at 8 bases. Losses at the gene ends were 5 bases for V and 7 bases for J; bases not matched to a gene: 7. CDR3 length: 14 amino acids. Germline V gives CDR1 MNHNS, CDR2 SASEGT. CDR3 nucleotides: TGTGCCAGCAGTCCGGGACTAGTTGGTAATGAGCAGTTCTTC. This gives the protein CASSPGLVGNEQFF.

This clonotype was detected only a few times. The chain recombines TRBV12-3 or TRBV12-4 with TRBJ1-1; 8 bases are a match to TRBD1. With 3 bases clipped from V and 9 bases from J, the junction kept 9 bases outside the gene matches. This CDR3 has 14 residues. The CDR3, as DNA: TGTGCCAGCAGTTTTGAGGGCAGGGGGCGGAAAGCTTTCTTT. It specifies CASSFEGRGRKAFF.

This chain uses TRBV27 with TRBJ2-5; TRBD2 is a possible D gene (6 bases). Looked up from germline, CDR1 is MNHEY and CDR2 is SMNVEV (reference sequence). V shed 0 bases and J shed 1 base, with 12 bases lying between them. This CDR3 contains 16 residues. CDR3 coding DNA: TGTGCCAGCAGTTTATCATTCCGGGAGAGCCAAGAGACCCAGTACTTC. Protein sequence: CASSLSFRESQETQYF.

This clonotype occurred a few times. This chain joins TRBV20-1 and TRBJ2-1, with 12 positions matching TRBD2. Germline lookup yields CDR1 DFQATT and CDR2 SNEGSKA (reference sequence). This CDR3 is built from 16 residues. Trimming removed 3 bases from V and 2 bases from J; junction bases left unmatched: 5. The CDR3 DNA reads TGCAGTGCTAGGAATCTAGCGGGGGGGGCCTACAATGAGCAGTTCTTC. This translates into CSARNLAGGAYNEQFF.

This clonotype was seen at least ten times. This sequence joins TRBV29-1 and TRBJ1-1; D is unresolved. The CDR3 has 11 residues. The V end was cut by 6 bases, the J end by 4 bases, with 9 bases between. Germline lookup yields CDR1 SQVTM and CDR2 ANQGSEA. The chain's CDR3 is CSVVTSTEAFF. As DNA, the CDR3 is TGCAGCGTAGTCACGAGCACTGAAGCTTTCTTT.

In its sample, this clonotype was seen a few times. The rearrangement links TRBV11-2 to TRBJ1-2; D uncertain. This CDR3 region has 14 residues. V was cut by 0 bases and J by 5 bases, with 10 bases left in between. The germline V gene has CDR1 SGHAT and CDR2 FQNNGV. The CDR3 reads CASSLDSGSYGYTF. The CDR3 DNA is TGTGCCAGCAGCTTAGACTCCGGGTCGTATGGCTACACCTTC.

CDR3: CSVQGGSSYEQYF. CDR3 nucleotides: TGCAGCGTACAGGGCGGGAGCTCCTACGAGCAGTACTTC. The chain joins TRBV29-1 to TRBJ2-7; D may be TRBD2 (7 bases). The CDR3 is 13 residues long. V was shortened by 6 bases and J by 0 bases, with 12 bases between the two germline ends. The germline CDR1 and CDR2 sequences are SQVTM and ANQGSEA.

This clonotype showed up many times. The genes are TRBV10-3 and TRBJ2-1; D uncertain. This CDR3 spans 13 amino acids. Trimming left V 7 bases short and J 0 bases short, with 7 bases between. CDR1 and CDR2 (germline): ENHRY, SYGVKD. CDR3 in DNA: TGTGCCATCAACGCGGACTCCTACAATGAGCAGTTCTTC. The encoded protein is CAINADSYNEQFF.

In this sample, this clonotype turned up a few times. The chain is built from TRBV4-1 and TRBJ1-6, with 8 bases identical to TRBD1. V was pared by 0 bases and J by 13 bases, with 5 bases of the junction left unmatched. The CDR3 runs 14 residues. From germline, CDR1 is MGHRA and CDR2 YSYEKL. In DNA, the CDR3 is TGCGCCAGCAGCCAAGACAGGGGGCTGAGGCCCCTCCACTTT. As protein: CASSQDRGLRPLHF.

The V gene is TRBV7-6, the J gene TRBJ2-3; D uncertain. Germline V gene lookup returns CDR1 SGHVS and CDR2 FNYEAQ. V was cut by 4 bases and J by 1 base, with 15 bases left in between. CDR3 length: 16 amino acids. CDR3 region: CASSYSLRWGTDTQYF. The CDR3 DNA follows: TGTGCCAGCAGCTATAGCTTACGATGGGGCACAGATACGCAGTATTTT.

In this sample, this clonotype turned up once. This chain uses TRBV28 with TRBJ1-1; no firm D call. From germline, CDR1 is MDHEN and CDR2 SYDVKM. This CDR3 is 13 amino acids long. Deletions cut 7 bases from V and 4 bases from J, with 13 bases between. CDR3 amino acids: CASTRRERTEAFF. The CDR3 DNA follows: TGTGCCAGCACCCGGAGGGAGCGCACTGAAGCTTTCTTT. Full variable domain (rest looked up from reference TRBV28 and TRBJ1-1): DVKVTQSSRYLVKRTGEKVFLECVQDMDHENMFWYRQDPGLGLRLIYFSYDVKMKEKGDIPEGYSVSREKKERFSLILESASTNQTSMYLCASTRRERTEAFFGQGTRLTVV.

This clonotype turned up a few times. CDR3 amino acids: CASRGTGRNEKLFF. DNA for the CDR3: TGTGCCAGCAGGGGGACAGGTAGAAATGAAAAACTGTTTTTT. The J gene is TRBJ1-4, the V gene TRBV12-3 or TRBV12-4, with TRBD1 identical over 8 bases. This CDR3 spans 14 amino acids. With V trimmed by 6 bases and J by 5 bases, 5 bases remained unmatched.

The table lists this clonotype with many counts. The chain has TRBV7-2 and TRBJ2-1; 7 nucleotides match TRBD2. CDR1 and CDR2 from the germline V gene are SGHTA and FQGNSA. Trimming at V came to 5 bases and at J to 5 bases, leaving 12 bases not matched to a gene. The CDR3 spans 16 residues. As DNA, the CDR3 is TGTGCCAGCAGCCCATACCTCTTGAGCGGGGACAATGAGCAGTTCTTC. Its translation: CASSPYLLSGDNEQFF.

This chain connects TRBV14 to TRBJ2-5; the D is unclear. The CDR3 has 16 amino acids. V lost 1 base, J lost 1 base, and 13 bases lay in between. Germline values: CDR1 SGHDN, CDR2 FVKESK. The CDR3 protein is CASSQVNFGSQETQYF. CDR3 DNA: TGTGCCAGCAGCCAAGTCAATTTTGGCAGCCAAGAGACCCAGTACTTC.

V is TRBV7-9 and J is TRBJ2-3, with TRBD2 matching 7 bases. The CDR3 contains 16 residues. Germline V lookup: CDR1 SEHNR, CDR2 FQNEAQ (reference sequence). V trimming: 5 bases; J trimming: 3 bases; junction bases outside the gene matches: 11. CDR3 nucleotides: TGTGCCAGCAGCCCGAAGGGAGGGTTAGGGACAGATACGCAGTATTTT. It translates to CASSPKGGLGTDTQYF.

This clonotype was observed a handful of times. This chain joins TRBV29-1 and TRBJ2-5, with TRBD2 matching 14 bases. J gave up 4 bases and V 7 bases, and 11 bases lay outside the gene matches. The germline V gene encodes CDR1 SQVTM and CDR2 ANQGSEA. CDR3 size: 16 residues. Written as DNA, the CDR3 is TGCAGCGCCCCCAGGACTAGCGGGAGGTTGATAGAGACCCAGTACTTC. It encodes CSAPRTSGRLIETQYF.

The chain is built from TRBV20-1 and TRBJ2-5; 8 bases match TRBD1. Looked up from germline, CDR1 is DFQATT and CDR2 is SNEGSKA (reference sequence). The CDR3 is 16 residues long. J was trimmed by 2 bases and V by 7 bases; bases with no gene match: 15. The CDR3, as DNA: TGCAGTGACACAGGTTCAGGGGGCTGCATACAAGAGACCCAGTACTTC. Translation gives CSDTGSGGCIQETQYF.

This clonotype showed up just a few times. CDR3 coding DNA: TGTGCCAGCAGCTTAACGCCGACAGGCACCTACGAGCAGTACTTC. This encodes CASSLTPTGTYEQYF. The chain employs TRBV7-3 and TRBJ2-7; D is possibly TRBD1 (6 bases). Germline V gene lookup returns CDR1 SGHTA and CDR2 FQGTGA. V lost 0 bases and J lost 2, with 11 bases in between. The CDR3 runs 15 residues.

This clonotype appeared a single time. This chain joins TRBV9 and TRBJ2-3, with TRBD2 identical over 8 bases. Germline loops: CDR1 SGDLS, CDR2 YYNGEE. This CDR3 has 17 amino acids. Trimming cost V 0 bases and J 2 bases; bases outside gene matches: 8. CDR3 sequence: CASSVGGSGILTDTQYF. In nucleotides, the CDR3 is TGTGCCAGCAGCGTAGGGGGTAGCGGGATCCTCACAGATACGCAGTATTTT.

The chain uses TRBV5-1 and TRBJ2-1, with TRBD2 matching 11 bases. The CDR3 covers 15 residues. V lost 2 bases to trimming and J lost 10 bases; unmatched junction nucleotides: 8. CDR1 SGHRS and CDR2 YFSETQ come from the germline V gene. CDR3 in amino acids: CASSLLAGDSLEQFF. Written as DNA, the CDR3 is TGCGCCAGCAGCTTACTAGCGGGGGATTCATTAGAGCAGTTCTTC.

This clonotype was counted at least ten times. This rearrangement joins TRBV12-3 or TRBV12-4 to TRBJ1-1; 8 bases agree with TRBD1. The CDR3 runs 14 residues. J lost 4 bases, V lost 5 bases, and 6 bases had no gene match. The CDR3 protein is CASSHGTGSTEAFF. DNA for the CDR3: TGTGCCAGCAGTCACGGGACAGGTAGCACTGAAGCTTTCTTT.

The sample holds many counts of this clonotype. V is TRBV12-3 or TRBV12-4 and J is TRBJ2-7; a possible D gene is TRBD1 (6 bases). The CDR3 sequence is 14 residues long. V gave up 5 bases and J gave up 6 bases, with 17 bases separating them. The CDR3 DNA sequence: TGTGCCAGCAGTGTTCCGGGACCCAGGGGCGAGCAGTACTTC. Amino acid sequence: CASSVPGPRGEQYF.

This chain joins TRBV5-1 and TRBJ2-5, with 11 bases identical to TRBD1. The CDR3 totals 16 residues. V shed 4 bases, J shed 4 bases, and the junction held 9 bases outside the gene matches. Germline values: CDR1 SGHRS, CDR2 YFSETQ. The CDR3 spells CASSQRTGGGGETQYF. In DNA, the CDR3 is TGCGCCAGCAGCCAAAGGACAGGGGGCGGAGGAGAGACCCAGTACTTC.

This clonotype came up a few times. V and J are TRBV25-1 and TRBJ1-2, with unresolved D. Deletions cut 8 bases from V and 3 bases from J, with 4 bases between. The germline CDR1 and CDR2 sequences are MGHDK and SYGVNS. The CDR3 is 10 residues long. In nucleotides, the CDR3 is TGTGCCAGCGGGGACTATGGCTACACCTTC. Amino acids: CASGDYGYTF.

The chain employs TRBV7-8 and TRBJ1-5, with D hard to call. The V end was cut by 1 base, the J end by 5 bases, with 12 bases between. CDR3 length equals 15 residues. Germline V gene sequence: CDR1 SGHVS, CDR2 FQNEAQ. The CDR3 region is CASSLGLSDYQPQHF. The CDR3 region has the DNA TGTGCCAGCAGCTTAGGACTCTCGGATTATCAGCCCCAGCATTTT.

This clonotype was seen ten or more times. V is TRBV4-3 and J is TRBJ2-1; TRBD1 matches at 8 bases. This CDR3 has 15 amino acids. Germline CDR1 and CDR2: LGHNA and YSLEER. V shed 0 bases and J 6 bases; nucleotides not matched to a gene: 4. The CDR3 loop is CASSQDEQGVNEQFF. The DNA for the CDR3 is TGCGCCAGCAGCCAAGATGAACAGGGGGTCAATGAGCAGTTCTTC.